Listed below are T cell receptor beta chains from one sample, sequenced in a study of regulatory T cells in long-lasting Graves disease. TCRdb re-called the multiplex PCR reads through MiXCR, storing one row per CDR3 protein. The sample records 700,000 or so distinct CDR3 sequences, 25% to 35% being singletons. The sample consisted of peripheral blood mononuclear cells (PBMCs), taken when the disease was refractory, from a patient treated with antithyroid drugs. These receptors were obtained from a female donor with Graves disease. Each CDR3 is given with its conserved first and last residue. D genes are given only for firm matches. The size field is filled for only some rows; it gives once, few, many or a size class.

v_gene	abundance	d_gene	j_gene	CDR3aa	CDR3nt
TRBV13	many	TRBD1	TRBJ1-2	CASSPGGNVGYGYTF	TGTGCCAGCAGCCCAGGGGGCAACGTCGGCTATGGCTACACCTTC
TRBV27	.	.	TRBJ2-5	CASSLLAGMNQETQYF	TGTGCCAGCAGTTTATTGGCAGGGATGAACCAAGAGACCCAGTACTTC
TRBV5-6	many	TRBD1	TRBJ2-7	CASSSTGGWLDEQYF	TGTGCCAGCAGCTCGACAGGGGGTTGGTTAGACGAGCAGTACTTC
TRBV28	many	.	TRBJ1-1	CASSFRSFMNTEAFF	TGTGCCAGCAGTTTCAGGAGCTTTATGAACACTGAAGCTTTCTTT
TRBV20-1	once	.	TRBJ2-3	CSAEWVSTDTQYF	TGCAGTGCGGAGTGGGTCTCAACAGATACGCAGTATTTT
TRBV19	.	TRBD1	TRBJ2-7	CASSPTGVRDEQYF	TGTGCCAGTAGTCCCACAGGGGTAAGGGACGAGCAGTACTTC
TRBV11-2	.	.	TRBJ2-7	CASSLGLSAVYGQYF	TGTGCCAGCAGCTTAGGTCTTAGTGCAGTCTATGGGCAGTACTTC
TRBV30	once	.	TRBJ1-1	CACLRGGLNTEAFF	TGTGCCTGCCTGAGGGGCGGACTGAACACTGAAGCTTTCTTT
TRBV6-1	.	.	TRBJ1-4	CASRGTGYGGEKLFF	TGTGCCAGCAGAGGCACAGGCTATGGGGGAGAAAAACTGTTTTTT
TRBV29-1	.	TRBD1	TRBJ2-1	CSVCTGVGSNEQFF	TGCAGCGTGTGTACAGGGGTCGGCAGCAATGAGCAGTTCTTC
TRBV6-1	few	.	TRBJ1-5	CASSEFYTTDSYQPQHF	TGTGCCAGCAGTGAATTCTACACGACCGACTCTTATCAGCCCCAGCATTTT
TRBV12-3/TRBV12-4	many	TRBD1	TRBJ1-4	CASTDRGRSNEKLFF	TGTGCCAGCACGGACAGGGGGAGGTCTAATGAAAAACTGTTTTTT
TRBV27	few	TRBD1	TRBJ1-1	CASSRDRGSVTEAFF	TGTGCCAGCAGTCGCGACAGGGGTTCCGTCACTGAAGCTTTCTTT
TRBV28	many	TRBD1	TRBJ1-1	CASSTLRDSQRAFF	TGTGCCAGCAGCACACTCCGGGACAGCCAGCGAGCTTTCTTT
TRBV18	.	.	TRBJ2-4	CASSPAGRNIQYF	TGTGCCAGCTCACCAGCAGGGCGCAACATTCAGTACTTC
TRBV7-9	few	.	TRBJ2-7	CASSLVAGRYEQYF	TGTGCCAGCAGCTTAGTGGCGGGACGATACGAGCAGTACTTC